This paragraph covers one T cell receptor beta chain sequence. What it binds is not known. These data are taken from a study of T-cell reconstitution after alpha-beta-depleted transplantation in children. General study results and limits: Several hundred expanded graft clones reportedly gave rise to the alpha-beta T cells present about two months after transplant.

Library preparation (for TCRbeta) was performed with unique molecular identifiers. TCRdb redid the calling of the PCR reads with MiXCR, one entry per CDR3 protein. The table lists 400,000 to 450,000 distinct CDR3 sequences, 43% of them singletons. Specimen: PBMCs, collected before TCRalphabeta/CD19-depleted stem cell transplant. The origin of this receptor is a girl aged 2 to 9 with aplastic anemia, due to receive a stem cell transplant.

The CDR3 spells CSAEALAELAKNIQYF. The CDR3 bases are TGCAGTGCGGAGGCCTTAGCTGAGCTAGCCAAAAACATTCAGTACTTC. V is TRBV20-1 and J is TRBJ2-4; possible D gene TRBD2, 5 bases. The V end lost 6 bases, the J end lost 0 bases, and 18 bases lay between the germline ends. In germline, CDR1 is DFQATT, CDR2 SNEGSKA (reference sequence). The CDR3 runs to 16 residues.